A selection of T cell receptor beta chains follows, all from one sample in a study of CXCR3-negative and CXCR3-positive naive CD8 T cells. No DNA is given; TCRdb re-called the 5' RACE reads and lists each CDR3 protein once. The sample includes over 70,000 distinct CDR3 sequences. The specimen was naive CXCR3+ CD8+ T cells from blood. These receptors all come from a human donor in good health. Some clones in this sample may be carry-over from other donors' samples. Each CDR3 is given with its conserved first and last residue.

J gene	V gene	CDR3 protein
TRBJ1-1	TRBV15	CATSRVTGYTEAFF
TRBJ2-3	TRBV28	CASSSSTSYSTDTQYF
TRBJ2-6	TRBV9	CASSFGHFSGANVLTF
TRBJ2-3	TRBV6-5	CASTEVTGGLTDTQYF
TRBJ1-2	TRBV4-2	CASSQGGRSSGYTF
TRBJ2-1	TRBV6-6	CASSPNTGQFNEQFF
TRBJ1-6	TRBV19	CASSMEGYNSPLHF
TRBJ2-7	TRBV10-3	CAIRPDSSYEQYF
TRBJ2-3	TRBV5-5	CASRPAGGAPDTQYF
TRBJ2-1	TRBV2	CASTWTRVGYNEQFF
TRBJ2-3	TRBV15	CATSKKISGRADTQYF
TRBJ2-1	TRBV15	CATSREVLTGKKYLEQFF
TRBJ2-7	TRBV5-1	CASSPDIYGQYF
TRBJ1-5	TRBV9	CASSVALGEGQPQHF
TRBJ2-2	TRBV15	CAKPTGVGNTGELFF
TRBJ2-7	TRBV28	CASTRSSSYEQYF
TRBJ2-7	TRBV28	CASTPTGTPHEQYF
TRBJ2-1	TRBV6-4	CASSELAGSYNEQFF
TRBJ2-3	TRBV29-1	CSVEQGQGPQYF
TRBJ2-7	TRBV12-3/TRBV12-4	CATKGGTAYEQYF
TRBJ2-1	TRBV5-1	CASSLDIGRLNNEQFF
TRBJ2-5	TRBV29-1	CSVEDVRAGALQETQYF
TRBJ2-3	TRBV5-1	CASSFPTNGTSGATDTQYF
TRBJ1-2	TRBV6-2/TRBV6-3	CASSYRGDAGDGYTF
TRBJ2-1	TRBV6-6	CASSYPGRKTNEQFF
TRBJ2-1	TRBV5-1	CASSLESDEQFF
TRBJ2-6	TRBV5-5	CASSSGLSGANVLTF
TRBJ2-1	TRBV7-7	CALLNWTSGRGEQFF
TRBJ2-5	TRBV28	CASSQGPSGFQETQYF
TRBJ2-1	TRBV7-3	CASSSGPGFYNEQFF
TRBJ2-3	TRBV20-1	CSASRKPTGGTDTQYF
TRBJ2-1	TRBV5-8	CASSLGDYNYNEQFF
TRBJ2-1	TRBV6-2/TRBV6-3	CASSLRGTFYNEQFF
TRBJ2-1	TRBV3-1	CASSQVLRDEQFF
TRBJ2-5	TRBV29-1	CSVAPLPGHTTETQYF